This T cell receptor (beta chain) was identified in a study of blood T cell repertoires in acute mononucleosis (dated by TCRdb to 2018 to 2020). Context from the whole study: Acute-phase samples, representing the primary response, were taken within 2 weeks of symptom onset. In the acute phase, YVL-BR-specific cells accounted for a mean of about 2.1% of blood CD8 T cells, and GLC-BM-specific cells for a mean of about 1.1%. Mean blood EBV load was about 3.9 log10 genome copies per million B cells during acute infection and 2.6 at convalescence. The paper's findings and limits, for the study overall: With just a few donors in the cohort, the group averages were based on very few individuals. Low acute-to-convalescent clonotype overlap might partly reflect sampling error, because only a fraction of each donor's blood was analyzed. Both chains appeared to be involved in GLC-BM selection, with public TCRbeta motifs on BV14-BJ2 and BV20-BJ1 together with a TCRalpha motif on AV5-AJ31. Only about 9.5% of unique acute clonotypes persisted into convalescence, yet these made up most of the response; new diverse de novo clonotypes seemingly replaced the rest.

As encoded in the germline V gene, CDR1 is SGHDT while CDR2 is YYEEEE. At the junction V is shortened by 4 bases and J by 0 bases; bases outside the gene matches: 7. The cysteine opens and the phenylalanine closes a CDR3 of 17 amino acids. CDR3 DNA is the only sequence kept; it has 51 bases, read in frame from the first base. For this clone: No much larger clone is present one base from it, and per-base qualities are unavailable.

For TCR profiling, total RNA from at least 9,000 sorted tetramer+ CD8 T cells was reverse transcribed into cDNA. PCR amplification of CDR3 regions used primers annealing to V and J regions and added unique molecular identifiers so that templates could be tracked. TCRalpha and TCRbeta chains were profiled using the immunoSEQ platform, including its sequencing and error-correction standards. The published analysis was carried out like this. Clonal copy numbers were corrected for sequencing and PCR errors, and CDR3s were defined according to IMGT conventions. Analysis was restricted to productive rearrangements and was performed with immunoSEQ Analyzer versions 2.0 and 3.0, and gene-pairing frequencies were further processed in Microsoft Excel. Circos plots were used to visualize V-J pairings, and MEME plus a custom motifSearch program were used to find CDR3 motifs. The OLGA algorithm was used to calculate the probability of generation of TCR sequences. Clonotypes seen at both visits were designated persistent, clonotypes seen only acutely were designated nonpersistent, and clonotypes seen only at convalescence were designated de novo. Any amino acid clonotype used by more than one donor was defined as a public TCR. TCRdb mirrors the immuneACCESS table, restricted to in-frame sequences. Some clones are absent from its copies; in checked studies, under half trace to an unresolved V gene, and the reason for the others is unknown. That table supplies the V and J calls and clone size; D and trimming were determined from the DNA. Present in this sample are some 2,000 clones, 65% to 70% of which were seen just once. The biggest ten clones account for approximately 49% of the sample.

The time point label for this specimen denotes: acute infectious mononucleosis, at clinical presentation within 2 weeks of symptom onset (visit 1). CD8 T cell responses to two immunodominant EBV epitopes, BRLF1 109 (YVL-BR) and BMLF1 280 (GLC-BM), were tracked in the study over primary infection. A positive serum heterophile antibody test and EBV viral capsid antigen-specific IgM indicated primary EBV infection. As a first step, magnetic positive selection (MACS) was used to enrich total CD8 T cells from the PBMCs. Live CD3+ CD8+ tetramer+ cells were sorted on a FACSAria III to over 85% purity. A PE-conjugated tetramer loaded with the BMLF1 280-288 peptide was used for cell sorting. Directly ex vivo after tetramer sorting, the TCR repertoires of EBV epitope-specific CD8 T cells were deep-sequenced at acute infection and at convalescence. The donors were a few individuals between about 18 and 30 years old who had clinical acute infectious mononucleosis along with laboratory evidence of primary EBV infection. Heparinized peripheral blood was drawn at clinical presentation with mononucleosis symptoms and was drawn again about 6 months later. Ficoll-Paque density gradient centrifugation was used to isolate PBMCs.

The V and J segments used are TRBV5-6 and TRBJ1-4; TRBD1 lines up with 9 middle nucleotides. The receptor comes from a woman in her late teens or twenties with infectious mononucleosis caused by EBV. The specimen was EBV GLC epitope tetramer+ CD8+ T cells sorted from PBMCs, collected during acute infectious mononucleosis. The intended sense of this specimen's cell subset or site label: CD8 T cells binding tetramer with EBV BMLF1 280-288 peptide (GLC-BM). CDR3 protein: CASSPWDRVTTNEKLFF. The bases read TGTGCCAGCAGCCCGTGGGACAGGGTGACAACTAATGAAAAACTGTTTTTT.